This T cell receptor (beta chain) was sequenced during a study of blood T cell repertoires in COVID-19. Looking at the study overall: In each case, the material was cDNA or gDNA derived from T cells, B-cell-depleted T cells, or PBMCs.

Assay: immunoSEQ multiplex PCR; the TCRdb copy retains only in-frame clones and omits some. The sample shows about 78,000 clones, around 90% of them seen only once. CDR3 size: 15 residues. Germline trimming cut 6 bases from V and 4 bases from J; bases unmatched to any gene: 9. Germline V gene sequence: CDR1 SGDLS, CDR2 YYNGEE. This sequence was found in a woman older than 75 with active or convalescent COVID-19. The V gene is TRBV9, the J gene TRBJ1-2; 10 bases match TRBD1. Sequenced material: peripheral blood. The CDR3 loop is CASTVRDRGTYGYTF. DNA for the CDR3: TGTGCCAGCACCGTCCGGGACAGGGGTACCTATGGCTACACCTTC.